Each of the 18 T cell receptor beta chains below was sequenced from the same sample in a study of CD8 T cells in Susac syndrome. Reverse transcription of 0.5 to 1 ug RNA used random hexamers. Using its own MiXCR run on the immunoSEQ multiplex PCR reads, TCRdb lists one record per CDR3 protein. The table records 120,000 or so distinct CDR3 sequences, approximately 94% of them present only once. Sequences were obtained from CD4+ T cells from PBMCs. These TCRs come from a human donor in good health.

This clonotype is a singleton in its sample. This rearrangement joins TRBV7-9 to TRBJ2-1; 9 bases map to TRBD2. Germline V lookup: CDR1 SEHNR, CDR2 FQNEAQ (reference sequence). Trimming took 1 base from V and 8 from J; bases not matched to a gene: 6. The CDR3 is 15 amino acids. The CDR3 DNA is TGTGCCAGCAGCTTAGTATCTAGCGGGACTCATGAGCAGTTCTTC. It yields the protein CASSLVSSGTHEQFF.

This clonotype showed up just once. The V gene is TRBV20-1, the J gene TRBJ2-5; TRBD2 might be the D (5 bases). There are 14 residues in the CDR3. V was trimmed by 1 base and J by 1 base, leaving 10 bases between them. CDR1 DFQATT and CDR2 SNEGSKA come from the germline V gene (reference sequence). CDR3 DNA sequence: TGCAGTGCTAGAGCCCCTAGCCTCCAAGAGACCCAGTACTTC. It codes for CSARAPSLQETQYF.

As DNA, the CDR3 is TGTGCCAGCGGGTACCAGTACGAGCAGTACTTC. It translates to CASGYQYEQYF. The J gene is TRBJ2-7, the V gene TRBV2, with D uncertain. The V gene's germline CDR1 is SNHLY and CDR2 FYNNEI. V gave up 8 bases and J gave up 4 bases, with 9 bases separating them. This CDR3 region has 11 residues.

This chain links TRBV6-6 with TRBJ2-3; 10 nucleotides align to TRBD1. Germline CDR1 is MNHNY and CDR2 is SVGAGI (reference sequence). This CDR3 is built from 15 residues. J lost 1 base, V lost 2 bases, and 0 bases had no gene match. The CDR3 here is CASSYGTGGTDTQYF. CDR3 nucleotides: TGTGCCAGCAGTTACGGGACAGGGGGCACAGATACGCAGTATTTT.

V is TRBV20-1 and J is TRBJ2-2; 7 nucleotides align to TRBD2. V lost 6 bases and J lost 7; bases outside the gene matches: 2. CDR1 DFQATT and CDR2 SNEGSKA come from the germline V gene (reference sequence). CDR3 size: 11 residues. CDR3 amino acids: CSAGRVGELFF. DNA of the CDR3: TGCAGTGCAGGGAGGGTCGGGGAGCTGTTTTTT.

The table lists this clonotype with a count of one. The CDR3 is CASSFGTPGNEQFF. The CDR3 DNA sequence: TGTGCCAGCAGTTTTGGAACCCCCGGGAATGAGCAGTTCTTC. V usage is TRBV27 and J usage is TRBJ2-1; no firm D call. This CDR3 is built from 14 residues. Germline V CDR1 and CDR2: MNHEY, SMNVEV (reference sequence). V was pared by 3 bases and J by 7 bases, with 13 bases between.

The rearrangement uses TRBV7-2 and TRBJ2-5; 7 bases are shared with TRBD1. The CDR3 extends over 13 amino acids. The V gene's germline CDR1 is SGHTA and CDR2 FQGNSA. Unmatched junction bases numbered 4, after V lost 5 bases and J lost 4 bases. The CDR3 reads CASSRDSLETQYF. Here the CDR3 DNA reads TGTGCCAGCAGCCGGGACAGTTTAGAGACCCAGTACTTC.

The chain recombines TRBV4-3 with TRBJ1-6; TRBD1 matches 10 bases. The germline gives CDR1 LGHNA, CDR2 YSLEER. Germline trimming cut 4 bases from V and 1 base from J; bases unmatched to any gene: 1. This CDR3 has 16 residues. The CDR3 reads CASSRDRGSYNSPLHF. The CDR3 DNA follows: TGCGCCAGCAGCCGGGACAGGGGATCCTATAATTCACCCCTCCACTTT.

V usage is TRBV29-1 and J usage is TRBJ2-1, with TRBD1 identical over 7 bases. This CDR3 region has 11 residues. After removal of 6 bases from V and 12 bases from J, the junction contained 8 bases not matched to a gene. The V gene's germline CDR1 is SQVTM and CDR2 ANQGSEA. For the CDR3, the DNA is TGCAGCGTCTTGACAGGGACGAGGCAGTTCTTC. Translation gives CSVLTGTRQFF.

This chain uses TRBV2 with TRBJ2-7; D tentatively fits TRBD1 or TRBD2 (6 bases each). Germline assignment: CDR1 SNHLY and CDR2 FYNNEI. The CDR3 extends over 18 amino acids. Trimming stripped 6 bases from V and 3 bases from J, with 27 bases between. The CDR3 protein is CASSPSWIGGGAVYEQYF. The CDR3 nucleotides are TGTGCCAGCAGCCCATCATGGATAGGGGGAGGTGCGGTCTACGAGCAGTACTTC.

The chain couples TRBV30 to TRBJ1-1; no clear D. This CDR3 contains 11 residues. The germline CDR1 and CDR2 sequences are GTSNPN and SVGIG (reference sequence). Deletions cut 5 bases from V and 3 bases from J, with 7 bases between. The CDR3 loop is CAWAWDTEAFF. DNA of the CDR3: TGTGCCTGGGCCTGGGACACTGAAGCTTTCTTT.

V and J are TRBV5-1 and TRBJ2-1, with 13 bases fitting TRBD2. The J segment lost 7 bases and the V segment lost 4 bases, leaving 14 bases of the junction unmatched. CDR3 length equals 18 residues. Looked up from germline, CDR1 is SGHRS and CDR2 is YFSETQ. CDR3 DNA sequence: TGCGCCAGCAGCAGGGGACAGGGTACTAGCGGGAGGGAAAATGAGCAGTTCTTC. Amino acids: CASSRGQGTSGRENEQFF.

The chain combines TRBV3-1 with TRBJ1-6, with TRBD1 matching over 8 bases. The ends lost 6 bases at V and 7 bases at J; junction bases unmatched: 5. Germline V gene data show CDR1 as LGHDT and CDR2 as YNNKEL (reference sequence). The CDR3 runs to 14 residues. CDR3 sequence: CASRAGGGNSPLHF. CDR3 nucleotides: TGTGCCAGCAGAGCAGGGGGCGGGAATTCACCCCTCCACTTT.

The V call is TRBV2, the J call TRBJ2-2; D remains unclear. V lost 5 bases to trimming and J lost 4 bases, with 11 bases between them. The CDR3 spans 14 residues. The germline V gene has CDR1 SNHLY and CDR2 FYNNEI. The CDR3 DNA reads as TGTGCCAGCAGTTCCCTAGGTATCACCGGGGAGCTGTTTTTT. Translation gives CASSSLGITGELFF.

This sequence joins TRBV30 and TRBJ2-6; D may be TRBD1 (6 bases). The CDR3 is 15 amino acids. CDR1 and CDR2 from the germline V gene are GTSNPN and SVGIG (reference sequence). Trimming took 2 bases from V and 2 from J, leaving 10 bases between them. The chain's CDR3 is CAWSFSGAGANVLTF. CDR3 sequence (DNA): TGTGCCTGGAGTTTTTCAGGGGCTGGGGCCAACGTCCTGACTTTC.

This chain uses TRBV29-1 with TRBJ1-1; 7 bases align to TRBD1. Germline V CDR1 and CDR2: SQVTM, ANQGSEA. This CDR3 is 13 amino acids long. V shed 6 bases, J shed 4 bases, and the junction held 8 bases outside the gene matches. CDR3 DNA: TGCAGCGTCACCAGGGGGTCGGGCACTGAAGCTTTCTTT. As protein: CSVTRGSGTEAFF. Full variable domain (missing parts from reference TRBV29-1 and TRBJ1-1): SAVISQKPSRDICQRGTSLTIQCQVDSQVTMMFWYRQQPGQSLTLIATANQGSEATYESGFVIDKFPISRPNLTFSTLTVSNMSPEDSSIYLCSVTRGSGTEAFFGQGTRLTVV.

The chain links TRBV5-1 to TRBJ1-5; D may be TRBD1 (6 bases). The CDR3 totals 20 residues. Per germline, CDR1 SGHRS and CDR2 YFSETQ. V lost 4 bases, J lost 1 base, and 27 bases lay in between. Here the CDR3 reads CASSSILSDSPSLSNQPQHF. In DNA, the CDR3 is TGCGCCAGCAGCAGCATCCTTTCGGACAGCCCCTCGTTAAGCAATCAGCCCCAGCATTTT.

The V call is TRBV20-1, the J call TRBJ2-7; D gene ambiguous. The CDR3 length is 13 residues. The germline V and J ends were trimmed by 4 bases and 0 bases, with 10 bases remaining between them. Germline V gene lookup returns CDR1 DFQATT and CDR2 SNEGSKA (reference sequence). The CDR3 region is CSAMDGLSYEQYF. CDR3 DNA sequence: TGCAGTGCTATGGACGGTCTCTCCTACGAGCAGTACTTC.